The sequence of this T cell receptor (beta chain) was determined in a study of CD8 T cells in Susac syndrome. Background on the study: Patients with Susac syndrome were therapy-naive, on corticosteroids, or on intravenous immunoglobulin alone at blood draw.

Points from the study as a whole: Clonal expansion was not seen in any Susac syndrome CD4+ T cell repertoire.

TCR beta from blood CD8+ and CD4+ T cells was sequenced. CDR3 length: 14 residues. With 0 bases removed from V and 11 bases from J, the gap between germline ends came to 12 bases. Per germline, CDR1 SGDLS and CDR2 YYNGEE. Of note for this clonotype: The antigen is undetermined.

It was with random hexamers that 0.5 to 1 ug RNA was reverse transcribed. Across 54 Vbeta and 13 Jbeta, TCR beta CDR3 was amplified with immunoSEQ multiplex PCR. TCRdb passed the immunoSEQ multiplex PCR reads through MiXCR, listing each CDR3 protein once. Among over 150,000 distinct CDR3 sequences listed, about 93% were seen once. The sequence was collected from a human donor with Susac syndrome. V is TRBV9 and J is TRBJ1-6; D gene ambiguous. Sequencing was done on a sample of CD4+ T cells from PBMCs. CDR3 in DNA: TGTGCCAGCAGCGTAGCGCAGGCTAACGCACCCCTCCACTTT. Protein: CASSVAQANAPLHF.